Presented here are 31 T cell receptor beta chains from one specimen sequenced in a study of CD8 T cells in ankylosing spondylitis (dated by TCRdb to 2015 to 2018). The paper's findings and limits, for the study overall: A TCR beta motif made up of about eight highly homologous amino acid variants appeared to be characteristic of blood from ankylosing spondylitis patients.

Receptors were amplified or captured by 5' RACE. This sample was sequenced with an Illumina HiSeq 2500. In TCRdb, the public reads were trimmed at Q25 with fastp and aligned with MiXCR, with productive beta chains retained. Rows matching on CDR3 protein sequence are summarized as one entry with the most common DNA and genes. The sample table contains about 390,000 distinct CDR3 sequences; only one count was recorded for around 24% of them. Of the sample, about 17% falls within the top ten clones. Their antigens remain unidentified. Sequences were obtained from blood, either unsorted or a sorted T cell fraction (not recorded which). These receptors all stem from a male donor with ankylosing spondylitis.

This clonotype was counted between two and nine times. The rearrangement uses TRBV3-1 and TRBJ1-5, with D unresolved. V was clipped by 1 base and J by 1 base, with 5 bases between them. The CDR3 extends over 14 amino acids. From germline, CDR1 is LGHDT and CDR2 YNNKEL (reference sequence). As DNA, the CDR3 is TGTGCCAGCAGCCAAGCCACAAGCAATCAGCCCCAGCATTTT. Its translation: CASSQATSNQPQHF.

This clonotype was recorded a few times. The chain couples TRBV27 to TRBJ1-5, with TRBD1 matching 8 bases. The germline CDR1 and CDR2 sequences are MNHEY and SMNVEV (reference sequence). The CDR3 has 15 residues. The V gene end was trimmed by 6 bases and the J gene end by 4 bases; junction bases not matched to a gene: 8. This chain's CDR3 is CASRPTGARNQPQHF. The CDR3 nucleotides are TGTGCCAGCAGACCGACAGGGGCTCGAAATCAGCCCCAGCATTTT.

CDR3 loop: CASSSGAKNIQYF. CDR3 sequence (DNA): TGCGCCAGCAGTAGCGGGGCCAAAAACATTCAGTACTTC. The chain has TRBV10-1 and TRBJ2-4; tentative D call: TRBD2 (6 bases). V was pared by 5 bases and J by 1 base, with 6 bases between. The length of the CDR3 is 13 residues. CDR1 is WNHNN and CDR2 is SYGVQD in the germline V gene (reference sequence).

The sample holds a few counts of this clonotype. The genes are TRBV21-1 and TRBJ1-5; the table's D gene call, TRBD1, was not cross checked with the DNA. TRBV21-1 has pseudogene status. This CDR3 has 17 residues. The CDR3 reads CASGTPGQYYSNQPQHF. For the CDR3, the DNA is TGTGCCAGCGGGACTCCGGGACAGTATTATAGCAATCAGCCCCAGCATTTT.

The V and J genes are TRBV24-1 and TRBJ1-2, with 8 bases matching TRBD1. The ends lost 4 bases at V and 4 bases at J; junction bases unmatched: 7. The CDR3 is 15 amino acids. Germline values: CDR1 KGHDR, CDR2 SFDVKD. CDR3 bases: TGTGCCACCAGTGACGCAGGGGGCCGGGGCTATGGCTACACCTTC. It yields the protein CATSDAGGRGYGYTF.

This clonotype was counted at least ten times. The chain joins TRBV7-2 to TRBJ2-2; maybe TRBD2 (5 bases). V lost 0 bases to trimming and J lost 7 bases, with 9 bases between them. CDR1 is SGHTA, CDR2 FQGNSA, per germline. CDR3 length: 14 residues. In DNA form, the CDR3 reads TGTGCCAGCAGCTTAGCGCTTGGAGGCGGGGAGCTGTTTTTT. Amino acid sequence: CASSLALGGGELFF.

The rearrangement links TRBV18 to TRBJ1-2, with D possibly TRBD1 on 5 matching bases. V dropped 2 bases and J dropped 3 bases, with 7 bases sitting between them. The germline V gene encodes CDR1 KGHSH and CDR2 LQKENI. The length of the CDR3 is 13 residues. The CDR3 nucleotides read TGTGCCAGCTCACCAGAGGGGCACTATGGCTACACCTTC. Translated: CASSPEGHYGYTF. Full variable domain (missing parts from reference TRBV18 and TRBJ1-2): NAGVMQNPRHLVRRRGQEARLRCSPMKGHSHVYWYRQLPEEGLKFMVYLQKENIIDESGMPKERFSAEFPKEGPSILRIQQVVRGDSAAYFCASSPEGHYGYTFGSGTRLTVV.

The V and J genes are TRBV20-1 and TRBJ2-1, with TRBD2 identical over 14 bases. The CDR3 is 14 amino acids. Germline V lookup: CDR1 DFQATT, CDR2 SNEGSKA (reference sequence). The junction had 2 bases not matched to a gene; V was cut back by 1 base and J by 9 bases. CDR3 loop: CSARGGLAGVEQFF. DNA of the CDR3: TGCAGTGCTAGAGGGGGACTAGCGGGAGTTGAGCAGTTCTTC.

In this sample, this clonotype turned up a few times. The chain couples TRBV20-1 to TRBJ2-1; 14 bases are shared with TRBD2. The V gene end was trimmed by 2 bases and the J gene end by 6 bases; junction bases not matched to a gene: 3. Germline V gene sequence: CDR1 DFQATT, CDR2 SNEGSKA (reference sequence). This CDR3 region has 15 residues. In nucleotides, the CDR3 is TGCAGTGCTAGACTTGGACTAGCGGGAGGCAATGAGCAGTTCTTC. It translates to CSARLGLAGGNEQFF.

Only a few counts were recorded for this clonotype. The CDR3 region has the DNA TGCAGTGCTAGGAGTGGTGGAAACACCATATATTTT. It translates to CSARSGGNTIYF. The chain recombines TRBV20-1 with TRBJ1-3; D is unclear. Germline V gene sequence: CDR1 DFQATT, CDR2 SNEGSKA (reference sequence). This CDR3 is 12 amino acids long. Trimming left V 3 bases short and J 3 bases short, with 6 bases between.

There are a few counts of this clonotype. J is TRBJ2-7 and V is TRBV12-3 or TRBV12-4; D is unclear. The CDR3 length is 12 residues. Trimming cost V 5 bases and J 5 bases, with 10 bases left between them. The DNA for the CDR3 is TGTGCCAGCAGTCCCCGTTTGGACGAGCAGTACTTC. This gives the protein CASSPRLDEQYF.

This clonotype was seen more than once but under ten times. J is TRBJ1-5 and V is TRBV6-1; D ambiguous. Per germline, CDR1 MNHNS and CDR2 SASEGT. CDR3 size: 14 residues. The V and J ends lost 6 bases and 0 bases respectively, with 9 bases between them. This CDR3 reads CASSGRASNQPQHF. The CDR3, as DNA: TGTGCCAGCAGCGGACGGGCTAGCAATCAGCCCCAGCATTTT.

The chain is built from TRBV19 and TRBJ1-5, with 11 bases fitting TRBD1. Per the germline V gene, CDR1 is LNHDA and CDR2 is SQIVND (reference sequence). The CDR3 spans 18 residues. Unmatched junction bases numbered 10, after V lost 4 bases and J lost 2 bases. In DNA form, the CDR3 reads TGTGCCAGTAGTACATGGGGACAGGGGGTTGATGGCAATCAGCCCCAGCATTTT. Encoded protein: CASSTWGQGVDGNQPQHF.

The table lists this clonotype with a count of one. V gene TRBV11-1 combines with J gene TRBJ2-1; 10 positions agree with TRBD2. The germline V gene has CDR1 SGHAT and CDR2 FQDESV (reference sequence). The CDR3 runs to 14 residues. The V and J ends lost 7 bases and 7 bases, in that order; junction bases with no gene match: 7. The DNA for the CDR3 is TGTGCCAGCAAACCGGGACTAGCGATAAATGAGCAGTTCTTC. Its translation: CASKPGLAINEQFF.

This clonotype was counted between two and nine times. Here the CDR3 DNA reads TGTGCCAGCAGCCATGTGGGGGGAAATAGCAATCAGCCCCAGCATTTT. Translated: CASSHVGGNSNQPQHF. The J gene is TRBJ1-5, the V gene TRBV4-2; tentatively, D is TRBD1 (5 bases). Trimming shortened V by 3 bases and J by 0 bases, and 12 bases separated the two germline ends. This CDR3 region has 16 residues. In germline, CDR1 is LGHNA, CDR2 YNFKEQ.

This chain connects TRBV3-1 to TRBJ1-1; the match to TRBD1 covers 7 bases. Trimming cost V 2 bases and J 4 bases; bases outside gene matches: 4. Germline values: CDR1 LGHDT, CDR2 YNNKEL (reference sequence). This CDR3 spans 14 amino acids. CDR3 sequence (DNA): TGTGCCAGCAGCCAAACACAGGGGTTCACTGAAGCTTTCTTT. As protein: CASSQTQGFTEAFF.

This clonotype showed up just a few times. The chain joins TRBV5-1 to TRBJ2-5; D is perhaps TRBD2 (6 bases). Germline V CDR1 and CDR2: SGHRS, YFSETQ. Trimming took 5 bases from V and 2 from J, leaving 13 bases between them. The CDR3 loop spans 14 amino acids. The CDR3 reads CASRATGEQETQYF. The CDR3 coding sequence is TGCGCCAGCAGGGCGACGGGAGAACAAGAGACCCAGTACTTC.

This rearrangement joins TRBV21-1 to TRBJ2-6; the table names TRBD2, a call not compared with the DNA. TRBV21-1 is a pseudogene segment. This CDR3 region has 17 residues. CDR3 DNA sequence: TGTGCCAGCAGCAAAGGGGACCCTCTTTCAGGGGCCAACGTCCTGACTTTC. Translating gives CASSKGDPLSGANVLTF.

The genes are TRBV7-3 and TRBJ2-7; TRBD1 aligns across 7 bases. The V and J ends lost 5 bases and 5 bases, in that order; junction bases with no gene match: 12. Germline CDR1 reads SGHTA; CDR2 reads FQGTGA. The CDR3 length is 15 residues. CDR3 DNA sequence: TGTGCCAGCAGCCCTATAACACAGGGGATCCACGAGCAGTACTTC. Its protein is CASSPITQGIHEQYF.

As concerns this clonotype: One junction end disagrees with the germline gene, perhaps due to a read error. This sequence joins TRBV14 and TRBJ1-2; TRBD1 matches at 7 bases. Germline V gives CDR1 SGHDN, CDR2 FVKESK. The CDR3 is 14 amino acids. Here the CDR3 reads CASSRLTGPYGYTF. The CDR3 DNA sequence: TGTGCCAGCAGCCGCTTGACAGGGCCCTATGGCTACACTTTC. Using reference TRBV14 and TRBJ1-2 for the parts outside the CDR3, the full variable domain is EAGVTQFPSHSVIEKGQTVTLRCDPISGHDNLYWYRRVMGKEIKFLLHFVKESKQDESGMPNNRFLAERTGGTYSTLKVQPAELEDSGVYFCASSRLTGPYGYTFGSGTRLTVV.

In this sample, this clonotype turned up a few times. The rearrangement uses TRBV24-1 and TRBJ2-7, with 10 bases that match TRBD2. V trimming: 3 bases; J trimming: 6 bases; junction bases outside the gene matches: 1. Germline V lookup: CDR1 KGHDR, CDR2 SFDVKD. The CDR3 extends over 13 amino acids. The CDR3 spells CATSDRTSGEQYF. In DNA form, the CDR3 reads TGTGCCACCAGTGATCGGACTAGCGGCGAGCAGTACTTC.

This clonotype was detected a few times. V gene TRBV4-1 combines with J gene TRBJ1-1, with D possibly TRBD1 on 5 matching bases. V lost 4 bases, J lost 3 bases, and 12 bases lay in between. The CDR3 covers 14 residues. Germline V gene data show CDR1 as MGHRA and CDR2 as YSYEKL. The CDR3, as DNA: TGCGCCAGCAGCCCTGCGGGGGTACACACTGAAGCTTTCTTT. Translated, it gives CASSPAGVHTEAFF.

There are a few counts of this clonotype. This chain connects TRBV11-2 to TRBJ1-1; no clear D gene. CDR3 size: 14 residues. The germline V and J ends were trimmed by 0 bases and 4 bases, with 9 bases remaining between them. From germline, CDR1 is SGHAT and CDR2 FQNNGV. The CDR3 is CASSLDGVVTEAFF. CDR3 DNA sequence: TGTGCCAGCAGCTTAGATGGAGTTGTCACTGAAGCTTTCTTT.

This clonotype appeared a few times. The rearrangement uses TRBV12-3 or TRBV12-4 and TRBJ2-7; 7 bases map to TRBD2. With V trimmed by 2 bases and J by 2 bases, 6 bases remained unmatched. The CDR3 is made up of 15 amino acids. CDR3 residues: CASSLSASGTYEQYF. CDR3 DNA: TGTGCCAGCAGTTTATCCGCTAGCGGTACCTACGAGCAGTACTTC.

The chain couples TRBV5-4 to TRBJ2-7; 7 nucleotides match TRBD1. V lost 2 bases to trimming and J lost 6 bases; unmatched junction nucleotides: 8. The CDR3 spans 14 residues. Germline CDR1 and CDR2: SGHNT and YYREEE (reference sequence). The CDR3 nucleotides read TGTGCCAGCAGCTTAGGACAGGCTCGGGGCGAGCAGTACTTC. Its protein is CASSLGQARGEQYF.

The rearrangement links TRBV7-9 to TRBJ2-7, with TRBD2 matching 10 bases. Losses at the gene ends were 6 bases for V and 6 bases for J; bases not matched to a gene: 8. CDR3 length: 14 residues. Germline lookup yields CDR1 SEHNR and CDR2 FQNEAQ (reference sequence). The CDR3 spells CASSLLAGTSEQYF. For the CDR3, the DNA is TGTGCCAGCAGTTTACTAGCGGGGACCTCCGAGCAGTACTTC.

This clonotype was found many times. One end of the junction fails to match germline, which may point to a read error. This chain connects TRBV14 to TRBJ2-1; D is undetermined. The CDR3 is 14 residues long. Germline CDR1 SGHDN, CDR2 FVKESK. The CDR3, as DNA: TGCGCCAGCAGCCAAAGTAGCTCCTACAATGAGCAGTTCTTC. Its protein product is CASSQSSSYNEQFF.

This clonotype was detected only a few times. CDR3: CASTSGPAEAFF. The CDR3 bases are TGTGCCAGCACCTCTGGACCCGCTGAAGCTTTCTTT. The chain uses TRBV12-3 or TRBV12-4 and TRBJ1-1; D unclear. The CDR3 covers 12 residues. The V end was cut by 7 bases, the J end by 6 bases, with 12 bases between.

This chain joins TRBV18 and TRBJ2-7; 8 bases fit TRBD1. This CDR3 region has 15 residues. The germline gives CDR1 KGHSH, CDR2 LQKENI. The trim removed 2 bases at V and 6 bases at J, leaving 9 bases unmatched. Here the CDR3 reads CASSPISQGASEQYF. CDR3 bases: TGTGCCAGCTCACCAATTTCGCAGGGGGCATCCGAGCAGTACTTC.

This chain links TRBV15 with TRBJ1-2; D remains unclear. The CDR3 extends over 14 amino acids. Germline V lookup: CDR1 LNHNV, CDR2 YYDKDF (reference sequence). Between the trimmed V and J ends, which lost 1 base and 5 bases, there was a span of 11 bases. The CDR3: CATSRAASSYGYTF. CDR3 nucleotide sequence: TGTGCCACCAGCAGAGCCGCCAGCTCTTATGGCTACACCTTC.

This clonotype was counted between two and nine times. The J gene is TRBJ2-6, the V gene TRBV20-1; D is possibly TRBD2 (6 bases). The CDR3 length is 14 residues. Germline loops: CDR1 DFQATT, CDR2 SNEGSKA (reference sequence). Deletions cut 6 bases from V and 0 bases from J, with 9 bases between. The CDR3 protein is CSAPGSSGANVLTF. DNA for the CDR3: TGCAGTGCCCCCGGGAGCTCTGGGGCCAACGTCCTGACTTTC.